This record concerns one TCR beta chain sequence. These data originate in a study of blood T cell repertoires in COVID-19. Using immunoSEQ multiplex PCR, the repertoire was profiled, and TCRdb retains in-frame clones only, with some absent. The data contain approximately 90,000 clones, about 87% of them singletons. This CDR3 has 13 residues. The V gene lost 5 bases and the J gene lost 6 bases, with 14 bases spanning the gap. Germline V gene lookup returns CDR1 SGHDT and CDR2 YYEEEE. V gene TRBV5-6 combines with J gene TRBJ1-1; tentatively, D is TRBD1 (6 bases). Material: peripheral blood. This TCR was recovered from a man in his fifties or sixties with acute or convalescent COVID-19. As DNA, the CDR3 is TGTGCCAGCAGAAGAACAGGGTTGGCTGAAGCTTTCTTT. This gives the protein CASRRTGLAEAFF.